The 27 T cell receptor beta chains given below trace back to one sample, sequenced in a study of cytomegalovirus exposure and HLA in healthy donors. PCR primers comprised 60 Vbeta and 13 Jbeta primers. The repertoire was sequenced with immunoSEQ multiplex PCR; TCRdb's copy has only in-frame clones and lacks some. The sample shows 130,000 to 150,000 clones, 78% of them seen only once. The sequenced sample consisted of PBMCs. These receptors were collected from a female donor in good health and CMV-seronegative.

V and J are TRBV11-2 and TRBJ1-1, with 8 bases matching TRBD1. Trimming took 5 bases from V and 5 from J; bases not matched to a gene: 4. The CDR3 extends over 13 amino acids. Germline V CDR1 and CDR2: SGHAT, FQNNGV. The CDR3 sequence is CASSQQGGTEAFF. In nucleotides, the CDR3 is TGTGCCAGCAGCCAACAGGGGGGGACTGAAGCTTTCTTT.

The chain is built from TRBV7-8 and TRBJ2-2, with 10 bases aligning to TRBD2. CDR3 size: 14 residues. The trim removed 6 bases at V and 9 bases at J, leaving 7 bases unmatched. Germline V gene data show CDR1 as SGHVS and CDR2 as FQNEAQ. In DNA, the CDR3 is TGTGCCAGCAGTAAGCGGGAGGGCCTCTGGGAGCTGTTTTTT. Its protein product is CASSKREGLWELFF.

V is TRBV28 and J is TRBJ2-1; TRBD2 aligns across 7 bases. V lost 2 bases and J lost 4; bases outside the gene matches: 5. This CDR3 is 15 amino acids long. CDR1 is MDHEN, CDR2 SYDVKM, per germline. The CDR3 sequence: CASSLEPSGYNEQFF. Written as DNA, the CDR3 is TGTGCCAGCAGTTTAGAACCTAGCGGTTACAATGAGCAGTTCTTC.

The chain joins TRBV5-1 to TRBJ2-5, with D unresolved. V was pared by 4 bases and J by 4 bases, with 11 bases between. In germline, CDR1 is SGHRS, CDR2 YFSETQ. This CDR3 comprises 13 residues. The CDR3 DNA reads as TGCGCCAGCAGCCCGGCAGGCGCAGAGACCCAGTACTTC. It encodes CASSPAGAETQYF.

This chain links TRBV5-6 with TRBJ2-2; TRBD1 is a possible D gene (6 bases). This CDR3 region has 15 residues. V was cut by 1 base and J by 4 bases, with 11 bases left in between. Germline V gives CDR1 SGHDT, CDR2 YYEEEE. The CDR3 coding sequence is TGTGCCAGCAGCTTGAACAGGGTACCCACCGGGGAGCTGTTTTTT. Its translation is CASSLNRVPTGELFF. Using reference TRBV5-6 and TRBJ2-2 for the parts outside the CDR3, the full variable domain is DAGVTQSPTHLIKTRGQQVTLRCSPKSGHDTVSWYQQALGQGPQFIFQYYEEEERQRGNFPDRFSGHQFPNYSSELNVNALLLGDSALYLCASSLNRVPTGELFFGEGSRLTVL.

The chain couples TRBV5-1 to TRBJ2-7, with D possibly being TRBD2 (6 bases). The CDR3 extends over 14 amino acids. Germline CDR1 reads SGHRS; CDR2 reads YFSETQ. Trimming removed 2 bases at V and 0 bases at J, with 9 bases between. The CDR3 DNA sequence: TGCGCCAGCAGCTTAGGGACTTCCTCCTACGAGCAGTACTTC. Its translation: CASSLGTSSYEQYF. Complete variable domain (other parts from reference TRBV5-1 and TRBJ2-7): KAGVTQTPRYLIKTRGQQVTLSCSPISGHRSVSWYQQTPGQGLQFLFEYFSETQRNKGNFPGRFSGRQFSNSRSEMNVSTLELGDSALYLCASSLGTSSYEQYFGPGTRLTVT.

The chain combines TRBV2 with TRBJ2-7, with D hard to call. Germline CDR1 SNHLY, CDR2 FYNNEI. The CDR3 covers 12 residues. V lost 7 bases, J lost 2 bases, and 9 bases lay in between. The CDR3, as DNA: TGTGCCAGCACTGGGCAGCCCTACGAGCAGTACTTC. Translation: CASTGQPYEQYF. Full variable domain (rest looked up from reference TRBV2 and TRBJ2-7): EPEVTQTPSHQVTQMGQEVILRCVPISNHLYFYWYRQILGQKVEFLVSFYNNEISEKSEIFDDQFSVERPDGSNFTLKIRSTKLEDSAMYFCASTGQPYEQYFGPGTRLTVT.

This clone was counted a single time. The chain uses TRBV18 and TRBJ1-4; D gene uncertain. There are 14 residues in the CDR3. Per germline, CDR1 KGHSH and CDR2 LQKENI. Between the trimmed V and J ends, which lost 3 bases and 6 bases, there was a span of 11 bases. CDR3 sequence reads: CASSPAAGYEKLFF. CDR3 coding DNA: TGTGCCAGCTCACCGGCAGCGGGGTATGAAAAACTGTTTTTT.

CDR3 sequence: CASSVFPSSYNEQFF. The CDR3 coding sequence is TGTGCCAGCAGCGTCTTCCCCAGCTCCTACAATGAGCAGTTCTTC. This chain links TRBV9 with TRBJ2-1; D gene ambiguous. The V end was cut by 2 bases, the J end by 0 bases, with 9 bases between. CDR1 and CDR2 (germline): SGDLS, YYNGEE. CDR3 length: 15 amino acids.

This clone has just a few counts. The chain links TRBV6-1 to TRBJ1-2; the match to TRBD1 covers 8 bases. Trimming cost V 8 bases and J 5 bases; bases outside gene matches: 13. CDR1 and CDR2 from the germline V gene are MNHNS and SASEGT. The CDR3 loop spans 15 amino acids. The CDR3 DNA sequence: TGTGCCAGCCTTGTCCGGACAGGGCTTCCTTATGGCTACACCTTC. Its protein is CASLVRTGLPYGYTF.

The V gene is TRBV5-1, the J gene TRBJ2-3; no clear D gene. The CDR3 consists of 14 residues. V gave up 0 bases and J gave up 2 bases, with 7 bases separating them. Germline V CDR1 and CDR2: SGHRS, YFSETQ. CDR3 amino acids: CASSLDTNTDTQYF. The CDR3 DNA reads TGCGCCAGCAGCTTGGACACCAACACAGATACGCAGTATTTT.

The chain couples TRBV5-1 to TRBJ1-2, with 9 bases identical to TRBD1. This CDR3 spans 16 amino acids. Germline CDR1 and CDR2: SGHRS and YFSETQ. V lost 0 bases to trimming and J lost 5 bases; unmatched junction nucleotides: 8. In DNA form, the CDR3 reads TGCGCCAGCAGCTTGGCCGGGGGACAGGGATTTTATGGCTACACCTTC. Amino acid sequence: CASSLAGGQGFYGYTF.

The chain uses TRBV6-1 and TRBJ2-1, with TRBD2 identical over 10 bases. CDR1 and CDR2 from the germline V gene are MNHNS and SASEGT. The V segment lost 2 bases and the J segment 4 bases; nucleotides outside the gene matches: 11. The CDR3 has 18 amino acids. The CDR3 reads CASSEITLAGAGYNEQFF. As DNA, the CDR3 is TGTGCCAGCAGTGAAATAACCCTAGCGGGAGCGGGATACAATGAGCAGTTCTTC.

V is TRBV30 and J is TRBJ2-3; weak D call: TRBD2 (7 bases). From germline, CDR1 is GTSNPN and CDR2 SVGIG (reference sequence). CDR3 length: 11 residues. V was trimmed by 6 bases and J by 8 bases, leaving 12 bases between them. The CDR3 sequence: CACRGGGTQYF. CDR3 nucleotide sequence: TGTGCCTGTAGGGGGGGTGGTACGCAGTATTTT.

The gene calls are TRBV5-1 and TRBJ2-2; 8 bases are a match to TRBD1. The CDR3 is 16 residues long. Germline values: CDR1 SGHRS, CDR2 YFSETQ. J lost 1 base, V lost 4 bases, and 6 bases had no gene match. The CDR3 nucleotides read TGCGCCAGCAGCCCTGGGACAGGCTTGAACACCGGGGAGCTGTTTTTT. This sequence encodes CASSPGTGLNTGELFF.

Only a few counts were recorded for this clone. The identical CDR3 is also encoded by other nucleotide sequences in the sample. V and J are TRBV5-1 and TRBJ2-6; the D gene is possibly TRBD2 (5 bases). The CDR3 runs 15 residues. The germline CDR1 and CDR2 sequences are SGHRS and YFSETQ. V lost 2 bases and J lost 2, with 8 bases in between. CDR3 in amino acids: CASSLSGTGANVLTF. In nucleotides, the CDR3 is TGCGCCAGCAGCTTATCGGGAACTGGGGCCAACGTCCTGACTTTC.

The V call is TRBV19, the J call TRBJ2-5; 15 bases agree with TRBD2. The CDR3 runs 15 residues. Germline lookup yields CDR1 LNHDA and CDR2 SQIVND (reference sequence). The V gene end was trimmed by 9 bases and the J gene end by 5 bases; junction bases not matched to a gene: 7. The DNA for the CDR3 is TGTGCCAGCGGTGGACTAGCGGGAGGGAGGGAGACCCAGTACTTC. Residues: CASGGLAGGRETQYF.

This chain links TRBV5-1 with TRBJ1-1; D remains unclear. Germline values: CDR1 SGHRS, CDR2 YFSETQ. This CDR3 region has 14 residues. Trimming left V 0 bases short and J 1 base short, with 7 bases between. CDR3 DNA: TGCGCCAGCAGCTTGGGGCGGCAGAACACTGAAGCTTTCTTT. This encodes CASSLGRQNTEAFF.

Of note for this clone: The junction departs from the called germline gene at one end, perhaps through a read error. The rearrangement links TRBV19 to TRBJ1-1, with TRBD1 identical over 7 bases. The CDR3 consists of 14 residues. Germline V CDR1 and CDR2: LNHDA, SQIVND (reference sequence). In DNA, the CDR3 is TGTGCTAGTACTAGGGGACAGTTGAACACTGAAGCTTTCTTT. It specifies CASTRGQLNTEAFF.

The CDR3 DNA sequence: TGTGCCAGCAGCTCGCTTCTAGCGGGAGGGAGCTCCTACAATGAGCAGTTCTTC. Protein: CASSSLLAGGSSYNEQFF. This rearrangement joins TRBV11-2 to TRBJ2-1; 12 positions agree with TRBD2. V lost 4 bases, J lost 0 bases, and 7 bases stayed unmatched. The CDR3 length is 18 residues. Germline values: CDR1 SGHAT, CDR2 FQNNGV.

The V call is TRBV7-3, the J call TRBJ2-3; D perhaps matches TRBD2 (6 bases). The germline gives CDR1 SGHTA, CDR2 FQGTGA. Trimming stripped 3 bases from V and 6 bases from J, with 10 bases between. This CDR3 is 13 amino acids long. CDR3 in amino acids: CASSFQSGDTQYF. The CDR3 coding sequence is TGTGCCAGCAGCTTCCAGAGCGGGGATACGCAGTATTTT.

The CDR3 nucleotides read TGCGCCAGCAGCTTCTCCCTTCTAGCGGGGGACTACAATGAGCAGTTCTTC. This encodes CASSFSLLAGDYNEQFF. The gene calls are TRBV5-1 and TRBJ2-1, with 10 bases identical to TRBD2. The J segment lost 3 bases and the V segment lost 2 bases, leaving 8 bases of the junction unmatched. This CDR3 has 17 residues. Germline V gives CDR1 SGHRS, CDR2 YFSETQ.

The rearrangement joins TRBV1 to TRBJ2-6; the table names TRBD2, a call not compared with the DNA. TRBV1 is given as a pseudogene. The CDR3 runs 14 residues. The DNA for the CDR3 is TGCACCAGAAGCGGGAGGGTTGGGGCCAACGTCCTGACTTTC. The encoded protein is CTRSGRVGANVLTF.

The chain links TRBV28 to TRBJ1-1, with TRBD1 as a possible D gene (6 bases). The CDR3 has 13 residues. Trimming pared 7 bases from V and 3 bases from J, leaving 12 bases between. Germline V gene lookup returns CDR1 MDHEN and CDR2 SYDVKM. Here the CDR3 reads CASTRGVDTEAFF. CDR3 DNA: TGTGCCAGCACCAGGGGAGTGGACACTGAAGCTTTCTTT.

Only one count was recorded for this clone. This chain connects TRBV6-6 to TRBJ1-5; 9 bases are a match to TRBD1. Germline lookup yields CDR1 MNHNY and CDR2 SVGAGI (reference sequence). Trimming cost V 3 bases and J 4 bases; bases outside gene matches: 4. The CDR3 is made up of 15 amino acids. CDR3 coding DNA: TGTGCCAGCAGTTATCCACAGGGGGCGAATCAGCCCCAGCATTTT. Its translation is CASSYPQGANQPQHF.

The chain links TRBV27 to TRBJ2-1; TRBD2 matches 8 bases. The CDR3 is made up of 17 amino acids. Trimming cost V 4 bases and J 7 bases; bases outside gene matches: 15. From germline, CDR1 is MNHEY and CDR2 SMNVEV (reference sequence). The CDR3 region has the DNA TGTGCCAGCAGTTACCGTGACCTAAGCGGGAGAGGGAATGAGCAGTTCTTC. Amino acid sequence: CASSYRDLSGRGNEQFF.

The chain couples TRBV4-2 to TRBJ2-3, with TRBD2 identical over 8 bases. Losses at the gene ends were 3 bases for V and 1 base for J; bases not matched to a gene: 12. The CDR3 loop spans 18 amino acids. Per the germline V gene, CDR1 is LGHNA and CDR2 is YNFKEQ. The CDR3 here is CASSQGGGTSGRTDTQYF. Written as DNA, the CDR3 is TGTGCCAGCAGCCAGGGTGGGGGCACTAGCGGTCGCACAGATACGCAGTATTTT.